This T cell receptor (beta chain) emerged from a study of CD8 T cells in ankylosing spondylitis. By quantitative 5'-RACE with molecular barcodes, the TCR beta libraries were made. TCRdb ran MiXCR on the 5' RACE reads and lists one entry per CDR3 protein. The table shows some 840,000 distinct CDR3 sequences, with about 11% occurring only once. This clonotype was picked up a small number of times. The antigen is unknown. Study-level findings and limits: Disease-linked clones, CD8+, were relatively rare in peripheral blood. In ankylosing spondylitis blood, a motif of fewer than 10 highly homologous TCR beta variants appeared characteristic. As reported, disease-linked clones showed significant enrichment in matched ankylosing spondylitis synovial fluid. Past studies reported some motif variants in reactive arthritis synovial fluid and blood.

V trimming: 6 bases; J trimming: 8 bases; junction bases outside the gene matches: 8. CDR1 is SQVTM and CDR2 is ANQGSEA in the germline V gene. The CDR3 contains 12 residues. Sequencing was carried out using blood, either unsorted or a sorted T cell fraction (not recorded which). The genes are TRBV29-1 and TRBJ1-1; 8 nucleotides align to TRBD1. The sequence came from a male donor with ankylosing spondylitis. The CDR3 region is CSVAPGGSEAFF. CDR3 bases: TGCAGCGTCGCCCCAGGGGGCAGCGAAGCTTTCTTT.